The source of this TCR beta chain is a study of tumor-infiltrating lymphocytes in localized non-small cell lung cancer (dated by TCRdb to the early 2020s). Regarding the study in general: The cohort included patients whose samples were collected after neoadjuvant chemotherapy, as well as both smokers and never-smokers and several histologies. TCR sequencing was one of several integrated assays, alongside flow cytometry, multiplex immunofluorescence, RNA-seq, exome sequencing and proteomics, applied to the same patients. A total of around 50 patients were included in the paired tumor versus uninvolved lung comparison of immunoSEQ T-cell fraction. Resected tumor tissue and uninvolved lung tissue described as non-adjacent to the tumor were contributed by each patient, with both tissues obtained from the same patient. In total, the ICON cohort consisted of 140 or so surgical patients with localized non-small cell lung cancer who had their tumors resected.

Points the paper makes about the study in general: Since assay coverage differed from patient to patient depending on how much tissue was available, TCR sequencing was done for only a subset of the cohort. Because different assays used different pieces of the same tissue, intratumor heterogeneity could not be separated from technical variation. The TCR-derived T-cell fraction showed no difference between the flow cytometry-defined immunotypes IM1 (good prognosis) and IM2 (poor prognosis). In line with immunofluorescence CD3 counts, TCRbeta sequencing supported higher T cell infiltration in tumors compared with uninvolved lung tissue.

The immunoSEQ assay used for TCR sequencing gave the T-cell fraction in both tumor and uninvolved lung tissue. Per the original workflow: For survival analysis, patients were divided into high (upper tertile) and low (lower two tertiles) T-cell fraction groups, which were compared by log-rank test. Paired tumor versus uninvolved lung differences in T-cell fraction were tested with a signed-rank test. In its TCRdb copy, this immuneACCESS table keeps in-frame sequences only and misses some clones. Where compared with another copy, unresolved V genes explain less than half of these, and the others have no known cause. V and J calls plus clone size are reproduced from that table; the DNA served to infer D and trimming. Counted in this sample were around 12,000 clones; around 64% of them appeared once. The top ten clonotypes cover 9.5% to 12% of the sample. This clone turned up a few times. Its antigen specificity is not known. Within one base of it there is no much larger clone, and no base qualities were kept.

A distance of 9 bases separates the germline ends of V and J, which lose 0 bases and 6 bases respectively. The germline V gene provides CDR1 SGHDT and CDR2 YYEEEE. From the cysteine through the phenylalanine, the CDR3 covers 13 amino acids. The entry retains the CDR3 DNA only, 39 bases that are in frame from base 1. The first patient joined ICON in April 2016, and enrollment wrapped up when the last patient was enrolled in September 2018. Fresh tumor and matched uninvolved tissue for in-depth immune analyses, including TCR sequencing, were collected from a subcohort of around 76 patients. DNA isolated from bulk tissue, without cell sorting, was used for TCR sequencing.

Material for sequencing was uninvolved lung tissue not adjacent to the tumor. This TCR was recovered from a human donor with non-small cell lung cancer. Here the chain combines TRBV5-6 and TRBJ1-2; TRBD1 is possibly the D segment (6 matching bases). Here the CDR3 is given as CASSLVGGNGYTF. At the DNA level, the sequence is TGTGCCAGCAGCTTGGTAGGGGGAAATGGCTACACCTTC.